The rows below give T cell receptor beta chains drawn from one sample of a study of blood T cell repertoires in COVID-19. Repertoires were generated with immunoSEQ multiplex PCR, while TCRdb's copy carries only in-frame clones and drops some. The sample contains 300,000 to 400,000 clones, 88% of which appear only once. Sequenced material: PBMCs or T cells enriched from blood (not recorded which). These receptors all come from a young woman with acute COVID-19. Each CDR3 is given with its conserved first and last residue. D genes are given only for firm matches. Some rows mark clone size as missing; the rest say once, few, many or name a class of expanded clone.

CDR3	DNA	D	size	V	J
CASSLARTGGRKYEQYF	TGTGCCAGCAGCTTAGCGCGGACAGGGGGAAGGAAATACGAGCAGTACTTC	TRBD1	NA	TRBV7-2	TRBJ2-7
CASSRGAYEQYF	TGTGCCAGCAGTCGAGGCGCATACGAGCAGTACTTC	NA	NA	TRBV6-2/TRBV6-3	TRBJ2-7
CASSLSFDRANTGELFF	TGTGCCAGCAGCTTATCCTTTGACAGGGCGAACACCGGGGAGCTGTTTTTT	TRBD1	few	TRBV7-3	TRBJ2-2
CASILQGARTEAFF	TGTGCCAGCATCTTACAGGGGGCACGGACTGAAGCTTTCTTT	TRBD1	NA	TRBV6-5	TRBJ1-1
CASSLRTGSGNTIYF	TGTGCCAGCAGCCTTCGGACAGGATCTGGAAACACCATATATTTT	TRBD1	NA	TRBV7-2	TRBJ1-3
CASSTRQGEGSGNTIYF	TGTGCCAGCAGCACGAGACAGGGGGAAGGCTCTGGAAACACCATATATTTT	TRBD1	NA	TRBV7-9	TRBJ1-3
CASSLTGTNTGELFF	TGTGCCAGCAGCTTAACCGGGACTAACACCGGGGAGCTGTTTTTT	NA	few	TRBV7-3	TRBJ2-2
CASSPGQGPTEAFF	TGTGCCAGCAGCCCAGGACAGGGACCCACTGAAGCTTTCTTT	TRBD1	few	TRBV5-5	TRBJ1-1
CASSPPPGPQYF	TGTGCCAGCAGCCCTCCCCCTGGCCCCCAGTACTTC	NA	NA	TRBV12-3/TRBV12-4	TRBJ2-5
CATSVDRVASYEQYF	TGTGCCACCAGCGTGGACAGGGTGGCCTCTTACGAGCAGTACTTC	TRBD1	NA	TRBV15	TRBJ2-7
CASSLNLAGNEQFF	TGTGCCAGCAGCTTAAATCTAGCGGGAAATGAGCAGTTCTTC	TRBD2	NA	TRBV7-3	TRBJ2-1
CSGMGLAGGNSYEQYF	TGCAGCGGCATGGGACTAGCGGGGGGGAACTCCTACGAGCAGTACTTC	TRBD2	NA	TRBV29-1	TRBJ2-7
CASSDTRQGNYGYTF	TGTGCCAGCAGTGACACGAGACAGGGCAACTATGGCTACACCTTC	TRBD1	once	TRBV6-4	TRBJ1-2
CASSRYRGEEAFF	TGTGCCAGCAGCCGTTACAGGGGGGAAGAAGCTTTCTTT	TRBD1	NA	TRBV7-9	TRBJ1-1
CASSLSWRAQDTQYF	TGTGCCAGCAGCCTATCTTGGAGGGCACAAGATACGCAGTATTTT	NA	once	TRBV7-9	TRBJ2-3
CASSYSSERGKLYEQYF	TGTGCCAGCAGTTACTCTAGTGAGCGGGGGAAGCTCTACGAGCAGTACTTC	TRBD2	NA	TRBV6-2/TRBV6-3	TRBJ2-7
CASSSQGEGTEAFF	TGTGCCAGCAGTTCACAGGGGGAAGGGACTGAAGCTTTCTTT	TRBD1	NA	TRBV6-4	TRBJ1-1
CASSSQRGVWDNEQFF	TGTGCCAGCAGCTCCCAGCGCGGGGTGTGGGACAATGAGCAGTTCTTC	NA	NA	TRBV9	TRBJ2-1
CASSYTTGHAFF	TGTGCCAGCAGTTACACGACGGGACATGCTTTCTTT	NA	few	TRBV6-5	TRBJ1-1
CAISESFGSWGYTF	TGTGCCATCAGTGAGTCGTTCGGGTCTTGGGGCTACACCTTC	NA	NA	TRBV10-3	TRBJ1-2
CASSDSGGSEAFF	TGTGCCAGCAGTGACTCCGGGGGGTCCGAAGCTTTCTTT	NA	NA	TRBV6-4	TRBJ1-1
CASSWPRQGDYNSPLHF	TGTGCCAGCAGCTGGCCCCGACAGGGGGATTATAATTCACCCCTCCACTTT	TRBD1	NA	TRBV7-3	TRBJ1-6
CASNGYNEQFF	TGTGCCAGTAACGGTTACAATGAGCAGTTCTTC	NA	NA	TRBV19	TRBJ2-1
CASSYLGITYEQYF	TGTGCCAGCAGCTACCTCGGGATTACCTACGAGCAGTACTTC	NA	NA	TRBV3-1/TRBV3-2	TRBJ2-7
CSVRQSMNTEAFF	TGCAGCGTGCGACAGAGCATGAACACTGAAGCTTTCTTT	NA	NA	TRBV29-1	TRBJ1-1
CASSPRGYGGNSPLHF	TGTGCCAGCAGCCCACGGGGTTACGGCGGGAATTCACCCCTCCACTTT	NA	NA	TRBV21-1	TRBJ1-6
CASSFTRGRDSPLHF	TGTGCCAGCAGCTTTACCAGGGGGCGGGATTCACCCCTCCACTTT	TRBD1	NA	TRBV7-2	TRBJ1-6
CASSFQGVNEKLFF	TGCGCCAGCAGCTTTCAGGGGGTTAATGAAAAACTGTTTTTT	TRBD1	once	TRBV4-1	TRBJ1-4
CASSLGDREHGELFF	TGCGCCAGCAGCTTAGGGGACAGGGAACACGGGGAGCTGTTTTTT	TRBD1	NA	TRBV5-1	TRBJ2-2
CASSLAGISGRSSTDTQYF	TGTGCCAGCAGCTTAGCGGGGATTAGCGGGAGATCTAGCACAGATACGCAGTATTTT	TRBD2	NA	TRBV7-2	TRBJ2-3
CASSRPPGLCNQPQHF	TGTGCCAGCAGCCGCCCCCCGGGGTTGTGCAATCAGCCCCAGCATTTT	NA	NA	TRBV21-1	TRBJ1-5
CSASVSTEAFF	TGCAGTGCTAGTGTTAGTACTGAAGCTTTCTTT	NA	NA	TRBV20-1	TRBJ1-1
CASSVMTGTNFEGYTF	TGTGCCAGCAGCGTAATGACCGGGACAAACTTTGAGGGCTACACCTTC	NA	NA	TRBV5-4	TRBJ1-2
CASRGGGSYNEQFF	TGTGCCAGTAGGGGCGGGGGCTCCTACAATGAGCAGTTCTTC	TRBD2	NA	TRBV19	TRBJ2-1
CASSLGQGAWEQYF	TGTGCCAGCAGCTTGGGACAGGGGGCTTGGGAGCAGTACTTC	TRBD1	NA	TRBV7-2	TRBJ2-7
CAWRTGFTLHF	TGTGCCTGGCGCACAGGGTTCACCCTCCACTTT	NA	NA	TRBV30	TRBJ1-6
CASSLVTSDLDTQYF	TGTGCCAGCAGCTTAGTTACTAGCGACCTTGATACGCAGTATTTT	TRBD2	NA	TRBV7-2	TRBJ2-3
CASSEVRCGGREGCTDTQYF	TGCGCCAGCAGCGAGGTCCGTTGCGGGGGCCGGGAGGGTTGCACAGATACGCAGTATTTT	TRBD2	NA	TRBV23-1	TRBJ2-3
CASSQPQYNSPLHF	TGTGCCAGCAGCCAACCCCAATATAATTCACCCCTCCACTTT	NA	NA	TRBV14	TRBJ1-6
CASSSVGGLSNQPQHF	TGTGCCAGCAGCTCCGTAGGGGGCCTTAGCAATCAGCCCCAGCATTTT	TRBD1	NA	TRBV7-2	TRBJ1-5
CASSDDRISNQPQHF	TGTGCCAGCAGTGATGACAGAATTAGCAATCAGCCCCAGCATTTT	NA	NA	TRBV25-1	TRBJ1-5
CASSPDRAPPSEQYF	TGTGCCAGCAGTCCTGACAGGGCACCTCCCAGCGAGCAGTACTTC	TRBD1	NA	TRBV2	TRBJ2-7
CANEQGESQPQHF	TGTGCCAACGAACAGGGTGAAAGTCAGCCCCAGCATTTT	NA	NA	TRBV7-2	TRBJ1-5
CASSGQLISEQFF	TGCGCCAGCAGCGGACAACTAATTAGCGAGCAGTTCTTC	NA	once	TRBV4-1	TRBJ2-1
CASSLQVLTYEQYF	TGTGCCAGCAGCTTACAGGTACTCACCTACGAGCAGTACTTC	NA	few	TRBV5-5	TRBJ2-7
CASSQESRRYYEQYF	TGTGCCAGCAGCCAAGAATCAAGGAGATACTACGAGCAGTACTTC	NA	once	TRBV14	TRBJ2-7
CASRESTGVLGTEAFF	TGTGCCAGCAGAGAAAGCACAGGGGTCCTCGGCACTGAAGCTTTCTTT	TRBD1	NA	TRBV6-4	TRBJ1-1
CASSPRRGTDTQYF	TGTGCCAGTAGTCCCCGCAGGGGCACAGATACGCAGTATTTT	NA	NA	TRBV19	TRBJ2-3
CASSPGVPSGGVYNEQFF	TGTGCCAGCAGCCCCGGGGTACCTAGCGGGGGGGTATACAATGAGCAGTTCTTC	TRBD2	NA	TRBV7-7	TRBJ2-1
CASSPGADRANYGYTF	TGTGCCAGCAGTCCAGGGGCTGACAGGGCTAACTATGGCTACACCTTC	TRBD1	NA	TRBV7-2	TRBJ1-2
CATSRFSAYSTGAPNIQYF	TGTGCCACCAGCAGATTTTCTGCCTATTCGACAGGGGCTCCAAACATTCAGTACTTC	TRBD1	once	TRBV15	TRBJ2-4
CASSPPGQGTYEQYF	TGTGCCAGCTCACCACCGGGACAGGGCACCTACGAGCAGTACTTC	TRBD1	NA	TRBV18	TRBJ2-7
CASSSSWTGEVYNEQFF	TGTGCCAGCAGCTCCTCCTGGACAGGAGAGGTCTACAATGAGCAGTTCTTC	TRBD1	NA	TRBV3-1/TRBV3-2	TRBJ2-1
CAWSSGATTDTQYF	TGTGCCTGGAGTTCTGGGGCGACCACAGATACGCAGTATTTT	NA	NA	TRBV30	TRBJ2-3
CASSADTYTDTQYF	TGTGCCAGCAGCGCGGACACCTACACAGATACGCAGTATTTT	NA	NA	TRBV7-2	TRBJ2-3
CASSLDSSQHF	TGTGCCAGCAGTTTAGACAGCTCCCAGCATTTT	NA	NA	TRBV12-3/TRBV12-4	TRBJ1-5
CASSAIHLSEQYF	TGTGCCAGCAGCGCAATACATCTTTCCGAGCAGTACTTC	NA	few	TRBV3-1/TRBV3-2	TRBJ2-7